This T cell receptor beta chain stems from a study of T cells expressing NK-cell markers. Overall study context: The eight sequenced donors comprised seven who were HCMV-seropositive and one who was seronegative. Study findings and constraints: For four donors, these clonotypes were likewise the leading ones in the CD3+CD56-NKG2C+ fraction. Of CD8+ T cells, about 1.0-8% belonged to dominant NKG2C+ clonotypes in roughly 6 donors.

The authors generated TCR beta cDNA through 5'RACE template switching with UMIs. TCRdb reworked the 5' RACE reads into one entry per CDR3 protein, no DNA. The sample includes 550,000 or so distinct CDR3 sequences. The germline gives CDR1 SGHAT, CDR2 FQNNGV. The CDR3 loop spans 16 amino acids. As to this clonotype: As yet, its antigen is unknown.

This chain links TRBV11-2 with TRBJ2-1; the D call of TRBD2 rests on TCRdb alone, since no DNA is present to check it. The sequence derives from a man younger than 30 in good health. The source material was blood T cells: a sorted CD56 or NKG2C T cell subset, CD4+ or CD8+ T cells, or bulk PBMC T cells (not recorded which). CDR3 in amino acids: CASSLGWTTLGNEQFF.